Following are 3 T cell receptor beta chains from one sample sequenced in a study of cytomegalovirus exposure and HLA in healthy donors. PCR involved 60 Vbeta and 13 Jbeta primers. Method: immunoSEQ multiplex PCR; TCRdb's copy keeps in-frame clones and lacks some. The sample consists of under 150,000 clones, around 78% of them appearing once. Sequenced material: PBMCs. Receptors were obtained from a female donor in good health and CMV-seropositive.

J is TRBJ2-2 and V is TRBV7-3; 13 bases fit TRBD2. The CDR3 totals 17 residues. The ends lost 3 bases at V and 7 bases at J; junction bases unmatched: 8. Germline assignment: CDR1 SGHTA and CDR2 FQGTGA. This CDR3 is CASSLGRTSGRGGELFF. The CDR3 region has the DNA TGTGCCAGCAGCTTGGGGAGGACTAGCGGGAGAGGCGGGGAGCTGTTTTTT.

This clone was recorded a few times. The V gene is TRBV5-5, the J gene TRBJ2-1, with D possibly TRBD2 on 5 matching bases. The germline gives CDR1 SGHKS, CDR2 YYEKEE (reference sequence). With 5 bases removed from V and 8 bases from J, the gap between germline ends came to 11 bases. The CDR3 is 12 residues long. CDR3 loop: CASSWTEDEQFF. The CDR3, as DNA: TGTGCCAGCAGTTGGACGGAGGATGAGCAGTTCTTC.

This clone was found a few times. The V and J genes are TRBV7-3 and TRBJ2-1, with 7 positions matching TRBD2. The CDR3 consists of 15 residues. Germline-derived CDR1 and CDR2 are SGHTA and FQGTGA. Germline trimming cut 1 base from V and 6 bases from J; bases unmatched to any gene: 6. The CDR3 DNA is TGTGCCAGCAGCTTAAGTGGACTAGGGGCCAATGAGCAGTTCTTC. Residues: CASSLSGLGANEQFF.